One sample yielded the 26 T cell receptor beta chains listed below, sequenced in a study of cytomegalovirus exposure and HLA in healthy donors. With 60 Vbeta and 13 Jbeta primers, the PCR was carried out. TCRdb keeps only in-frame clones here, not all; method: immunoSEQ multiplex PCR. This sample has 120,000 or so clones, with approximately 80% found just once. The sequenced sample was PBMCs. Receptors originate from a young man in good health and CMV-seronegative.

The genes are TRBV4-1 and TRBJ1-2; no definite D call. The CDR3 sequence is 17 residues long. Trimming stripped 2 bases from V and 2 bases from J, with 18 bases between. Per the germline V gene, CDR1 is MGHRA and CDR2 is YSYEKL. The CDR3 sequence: CASSQRPEREVNYGYTF. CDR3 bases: TGCGCCAGCAGCCAACGTCCTGAGAGGGAGGTCAACTATGGCTACACCTTC.

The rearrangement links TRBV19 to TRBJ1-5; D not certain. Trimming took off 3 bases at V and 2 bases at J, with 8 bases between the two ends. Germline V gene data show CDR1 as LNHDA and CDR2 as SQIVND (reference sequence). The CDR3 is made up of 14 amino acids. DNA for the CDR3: TGTGCCAGTAGTATTGGGCCGGGCAATCAGCCCCAGCATTTT. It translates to CASSIGPGNQPQHF.

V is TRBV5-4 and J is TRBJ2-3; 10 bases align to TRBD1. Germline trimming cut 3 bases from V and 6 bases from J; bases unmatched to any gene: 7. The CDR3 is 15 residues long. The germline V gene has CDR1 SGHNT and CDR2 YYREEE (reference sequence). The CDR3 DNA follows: TGTGCCAGCAGCTCATCCGGGACAGGGGTCGATACGCAGTATTTT. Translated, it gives CASSSSGTGVDTQYF.

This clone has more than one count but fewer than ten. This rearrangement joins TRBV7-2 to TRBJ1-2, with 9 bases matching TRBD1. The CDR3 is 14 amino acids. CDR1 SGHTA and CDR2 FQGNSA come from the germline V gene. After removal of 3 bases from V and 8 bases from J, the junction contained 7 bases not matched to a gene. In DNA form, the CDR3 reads TGTGCCAGCAGCTTGGGACAGGGAGGTTGGGGCTACACCTTC. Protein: CASSLGQGGWGYTF.

As DNA, the CDR3 is TGTGCCAGCAGCCAGGGGGCCAGCCAAGAGACCCAGTACTTC. Translating it yields CASSQGASQETQYF. V is TRBV4-2 and J is TRBJ2-5, with TRBD1 as a possible D gene (6 bases). The CDR3 consists of 14 residues. In germline, CDR1 is LGHNA, CDR2 YNFKEQ. Trimming took off 3 bases at V and 1 base at J, with 9 bases between the two ends.

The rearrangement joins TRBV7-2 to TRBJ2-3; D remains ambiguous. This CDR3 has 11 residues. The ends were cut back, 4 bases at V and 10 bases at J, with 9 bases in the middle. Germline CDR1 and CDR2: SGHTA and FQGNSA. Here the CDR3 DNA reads TGTGCCAGCAGCTCCCACAACGCGCAGTATTTT. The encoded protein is CASSSHNAQYF.

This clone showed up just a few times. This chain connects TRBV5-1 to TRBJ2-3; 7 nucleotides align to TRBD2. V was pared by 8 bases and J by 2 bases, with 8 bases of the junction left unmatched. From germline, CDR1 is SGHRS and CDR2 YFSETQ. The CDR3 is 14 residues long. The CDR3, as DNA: TGCGCCAGTACACGGGGGGACTCCACAGATACGCAGTATTTT. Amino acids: CASTRGDSTDTQYF. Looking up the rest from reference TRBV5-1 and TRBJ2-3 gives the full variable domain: KAGVTQTPRYLIKTRGQQVTLSCSPISGHRSVSWYQQTPGQGLQFLFEYFSETQRNKGNFPGRFSGRQFSNSRSEMNVSTLELGDSALYLCASTRGDSTDTQYFGPGTRLTVL.

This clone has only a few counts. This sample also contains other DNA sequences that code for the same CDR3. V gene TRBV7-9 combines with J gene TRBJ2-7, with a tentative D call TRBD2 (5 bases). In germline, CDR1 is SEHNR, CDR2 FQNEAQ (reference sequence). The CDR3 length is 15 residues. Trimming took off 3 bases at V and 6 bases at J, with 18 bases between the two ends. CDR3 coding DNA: TGTGCCAGCAGCTTGCCCCGGGGTAGCGCGGCCGAGCAGTACTTC. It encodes CASSLPRGSAAEQYF.

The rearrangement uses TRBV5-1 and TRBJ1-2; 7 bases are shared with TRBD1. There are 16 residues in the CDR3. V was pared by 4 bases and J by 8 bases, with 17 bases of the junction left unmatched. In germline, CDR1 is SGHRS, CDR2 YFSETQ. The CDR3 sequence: CASSPLFGADREGYTF. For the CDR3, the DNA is TGCGCCAGCAGCCCACTTTTTGGGGCAGACAGGGAAGGCTACACCTTC.

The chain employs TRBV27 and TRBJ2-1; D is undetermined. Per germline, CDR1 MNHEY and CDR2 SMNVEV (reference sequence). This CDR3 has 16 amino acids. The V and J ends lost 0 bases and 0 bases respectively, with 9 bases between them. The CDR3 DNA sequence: TGTGCCAGCAGTTTATCCCACTCGAGCTCCTACAATGAGCAGTTCTTC. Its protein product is CASSLSHSSSYNEQFF.

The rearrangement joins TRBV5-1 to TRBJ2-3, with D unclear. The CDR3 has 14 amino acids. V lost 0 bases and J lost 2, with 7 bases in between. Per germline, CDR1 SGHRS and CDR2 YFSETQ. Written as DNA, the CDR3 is TGCGCCAGCAGCTTGGACTCTCTCACAGATACGCAGTATTTT. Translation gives CASSLDSLTDTQYF.

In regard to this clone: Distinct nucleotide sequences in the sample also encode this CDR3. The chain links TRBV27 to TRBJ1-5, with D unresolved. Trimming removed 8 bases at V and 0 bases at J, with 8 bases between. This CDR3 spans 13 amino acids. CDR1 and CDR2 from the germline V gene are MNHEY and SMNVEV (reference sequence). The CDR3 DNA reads TGTGCCAGCGGCTCAGTTAGCAATCAGCCCCAGCATTTT. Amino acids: CASGSVSNQPQHF.

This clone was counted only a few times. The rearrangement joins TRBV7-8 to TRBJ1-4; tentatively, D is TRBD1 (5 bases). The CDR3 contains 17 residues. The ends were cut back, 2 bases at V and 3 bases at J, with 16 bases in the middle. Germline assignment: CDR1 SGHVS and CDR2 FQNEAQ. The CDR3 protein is CASSLFRRGGANEKLFF. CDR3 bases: TGTGCCAGCAGCTTATTCCGCCGGGGGGGAGCTAATGAAAAACTGTTTTTT.

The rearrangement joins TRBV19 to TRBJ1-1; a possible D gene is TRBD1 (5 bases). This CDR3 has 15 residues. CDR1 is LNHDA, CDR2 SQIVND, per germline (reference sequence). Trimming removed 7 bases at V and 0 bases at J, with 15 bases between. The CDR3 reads CASKVRANMNTEAFF. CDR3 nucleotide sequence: TGTGCCAGTAAAGTCAGGGCGAACATGAACACTGAAGCTTTCTTT.

The CDR3: CASSLKTGTEQFF. CDR3 nucleotide sequence: TGTGCCAGCAGCCTCAAGACAGGGACTGAGCAGTTCTTC. The J gene is TRBJ2-1, the V gene TRBV14, with 7 positions matching TRBD1. J gave up 9 bases and V 4 bases, and 6 bases lay outside the gene matches. The CDR3 is 13 residues long. Germline values: CDR1 SGHDN, CDR2 FVKESK.

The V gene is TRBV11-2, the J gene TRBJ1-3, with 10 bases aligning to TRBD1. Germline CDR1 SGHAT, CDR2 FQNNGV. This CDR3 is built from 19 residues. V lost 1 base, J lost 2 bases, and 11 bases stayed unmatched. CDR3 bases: TGTGCCAGCAGCTTAGCCAAAGGTTCGGGACAGGGGACTGGAAACACCATATATTTT. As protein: CASSLAKGSGQGTGNTIYF.

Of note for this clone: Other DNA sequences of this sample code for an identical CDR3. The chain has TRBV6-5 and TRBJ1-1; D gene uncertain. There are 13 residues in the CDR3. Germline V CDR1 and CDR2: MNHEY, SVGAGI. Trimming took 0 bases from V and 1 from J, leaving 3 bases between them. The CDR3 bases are TGTGCCAGCAGTTACTCCCAGAACACTGAAGCTTTCTTT. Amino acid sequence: CASSYSQNTEAFF.

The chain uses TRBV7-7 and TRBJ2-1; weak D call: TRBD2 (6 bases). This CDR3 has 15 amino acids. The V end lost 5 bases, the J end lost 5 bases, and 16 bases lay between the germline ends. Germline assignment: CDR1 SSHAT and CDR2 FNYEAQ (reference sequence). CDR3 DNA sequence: TGTGCCAGCAGCCCTAGATGGGGAGGTGACAATGAGCAGTTCTTC. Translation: CASSPRWGGDNEQFF.

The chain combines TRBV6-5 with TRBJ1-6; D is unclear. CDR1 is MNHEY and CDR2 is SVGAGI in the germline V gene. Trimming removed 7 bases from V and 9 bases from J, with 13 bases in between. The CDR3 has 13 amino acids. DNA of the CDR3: TGTGCCAGCACCCGAGTATCAAGTTCACCCCTCCACTTT. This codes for CASTRVSSSPLHF.

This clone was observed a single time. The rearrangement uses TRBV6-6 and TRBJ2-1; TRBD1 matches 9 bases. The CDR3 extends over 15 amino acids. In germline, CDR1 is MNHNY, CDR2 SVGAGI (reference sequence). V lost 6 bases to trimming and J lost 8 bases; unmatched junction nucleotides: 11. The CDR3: CASSRGTGPLDEQFF. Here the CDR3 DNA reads TGTGCCAGCAGCCGAGGGACAGGGCCTTTGGATGAGCAGTTCTTC.

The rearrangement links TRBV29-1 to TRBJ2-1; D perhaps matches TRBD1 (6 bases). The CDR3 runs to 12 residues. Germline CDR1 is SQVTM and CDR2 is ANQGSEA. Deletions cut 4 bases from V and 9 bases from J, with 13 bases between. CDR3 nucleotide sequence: TGCAGCGTTGTACAGGGAGAGGGTGAGCAGTTCTTC. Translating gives CSVVQGEGEQFF.

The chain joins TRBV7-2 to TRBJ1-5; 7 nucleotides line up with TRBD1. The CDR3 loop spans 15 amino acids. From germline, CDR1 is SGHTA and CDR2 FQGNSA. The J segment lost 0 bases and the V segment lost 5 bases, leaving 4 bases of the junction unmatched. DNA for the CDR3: TGTGCCAGCAGCCCCCAGGGGGTTAGCAATCAGCCCCAGCATTTT. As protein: CASSPQGVSNQPQHF.

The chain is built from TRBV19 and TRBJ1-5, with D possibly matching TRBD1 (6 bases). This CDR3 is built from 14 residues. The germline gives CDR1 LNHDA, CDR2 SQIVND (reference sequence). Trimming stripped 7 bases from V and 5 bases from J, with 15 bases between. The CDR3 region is CASTPDRIYQPQHF. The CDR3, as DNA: TGTGCCAGTACCCCGGACAGAATTTATCAGCCCCAGCATTTT.

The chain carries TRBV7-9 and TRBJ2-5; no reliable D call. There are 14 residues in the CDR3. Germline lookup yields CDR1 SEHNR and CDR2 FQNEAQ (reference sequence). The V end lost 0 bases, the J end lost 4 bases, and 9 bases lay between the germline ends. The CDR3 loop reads CASSLASPGETQYF. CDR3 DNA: TGTGCCAGCAGCTTAGCGTCTCCGGGAGAGACCCAGTACTTC.

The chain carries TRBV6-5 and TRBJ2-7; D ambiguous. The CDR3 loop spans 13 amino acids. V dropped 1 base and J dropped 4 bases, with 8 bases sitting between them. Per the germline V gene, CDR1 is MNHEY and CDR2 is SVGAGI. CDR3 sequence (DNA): TGTGCCAGCAGTTACTATTCCAATTACGAGCAGTACTTC. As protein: CASSYYSNYEQYF.

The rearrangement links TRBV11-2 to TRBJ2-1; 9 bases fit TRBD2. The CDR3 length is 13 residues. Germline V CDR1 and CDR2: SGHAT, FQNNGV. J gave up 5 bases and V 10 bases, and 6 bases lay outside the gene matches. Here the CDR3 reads CATGLALNNEQFF. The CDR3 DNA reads TGTGCCACTGGACTAGCGTTAAACAATGAGCAGTTCTTC.